What follows describes a single TCR beta chain. Antigen specificity is unknown. The entry originates in a study of cytomegalovirus exposure and HLA in healthy donors. Germline trimming cut 6 bases from V and 3 bases from J; bases unmatched to any gene: 6. The CDR3 consists of 15 residues. The germline V gene has CDR1 ENHRY and CDR2 SYGVKD. General study results and limits: The study carried out a later analysis of TCR beta sequences. It associated approximately 16,000 of them with specific HLA alleles at a false discovery rate of 0.05.

Amplification used 60 Vbeta primers and 13 Jbeta primers. The repertoire was sequenced with immunoSEQ multiplex PCR; TCRdb's copy has only in-frame clones and lacks some. The repertoire includes about 94,000 clones, approximately 80% of them detected once, and about 9.3% sits in the top ten. The sequenced sample consisted of PBMCs. The TCR sequence derives from a human donor in good health. This chain joins TRBV10-3 and TRBJ2-3; 10 nucleotides line up with TRBD1. The CDR3 loop reads CAISARQGATDTQYF. In DNA, the CDR3 is TGTGCCATCAGCGCGAGACAGGGGGCTACAGATACGCAGTATTTT.